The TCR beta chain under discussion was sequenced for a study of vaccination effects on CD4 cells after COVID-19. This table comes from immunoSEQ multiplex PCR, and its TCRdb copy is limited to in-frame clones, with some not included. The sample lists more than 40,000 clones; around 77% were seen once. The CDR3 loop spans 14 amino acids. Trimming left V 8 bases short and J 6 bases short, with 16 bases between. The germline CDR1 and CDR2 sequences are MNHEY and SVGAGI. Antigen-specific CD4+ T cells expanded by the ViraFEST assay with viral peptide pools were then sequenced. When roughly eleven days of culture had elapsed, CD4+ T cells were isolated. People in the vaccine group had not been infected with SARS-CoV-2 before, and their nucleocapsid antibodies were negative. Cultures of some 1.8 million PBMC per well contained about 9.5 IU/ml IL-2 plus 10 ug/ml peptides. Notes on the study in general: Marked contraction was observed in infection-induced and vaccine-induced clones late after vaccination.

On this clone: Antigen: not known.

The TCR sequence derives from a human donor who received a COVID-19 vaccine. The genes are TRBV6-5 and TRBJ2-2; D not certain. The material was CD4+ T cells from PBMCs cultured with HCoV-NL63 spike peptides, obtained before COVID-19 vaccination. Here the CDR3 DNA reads TGTGCCAGCTTCGCCAGTAGATCCTCCGGGGAGCTGTTTTTT. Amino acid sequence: CASFASRSSGELFF.